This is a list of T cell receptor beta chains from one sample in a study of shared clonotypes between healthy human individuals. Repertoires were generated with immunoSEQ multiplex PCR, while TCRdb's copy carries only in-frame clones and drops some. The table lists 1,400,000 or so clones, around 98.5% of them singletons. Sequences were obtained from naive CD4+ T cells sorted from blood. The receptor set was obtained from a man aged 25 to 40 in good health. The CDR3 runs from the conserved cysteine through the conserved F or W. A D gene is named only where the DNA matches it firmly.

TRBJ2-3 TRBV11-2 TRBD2 TGTGCCAGCAGCCGTATCCTAGCGGGAACTAGCACAGATACGCAGTATTTT CASSRILAGTSTDTQYF
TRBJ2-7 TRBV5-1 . TGCGCCAGCAGCGAGGTCATCTCGCCCACGGGAATCCTCTACGAGCAGTACTTC CASSEVISPTGILYEQYF
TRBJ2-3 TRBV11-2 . TGTGCCAGCAGCTTACACCGCACAGATACGCAGTATTTT CASSLHRTDTQYF
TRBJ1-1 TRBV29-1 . TGCAGCGTTGAACTGTTTGGGAAGAGGGCCACTGAAGCTTTCTTT CSVELFGKRATEAFF
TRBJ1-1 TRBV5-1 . TGCGCCAGCACCGCCACAGGGAGAGGTGAAGCTTTCTTT CASTATGRGEAFF
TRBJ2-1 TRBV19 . TGTGCCAGTAGTACAGGTCTCGTCCATGAGCAGTTCTTC CASSTGLVHEQFF
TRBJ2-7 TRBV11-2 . TGTGCCAGCAGCTTAGCATCAGGGGTCTACGAGCAGTACTTC CASSLASGVYEQYF
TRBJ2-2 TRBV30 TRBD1 TGTGCCTGGTACAGGGGGCACACCGGGGAGCTGTTTTTT CAWYRGHTGELFF
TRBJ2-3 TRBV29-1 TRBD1 TGCAGCGGGCACAGGGGGCCGACAGATACGCAGTATTTT CSGHRGPTDTQYF
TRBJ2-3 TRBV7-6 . TGTGCCAGCAGTCTAGTGGGGGGGCCCCTCACAGATACGCAGTATTTT CASSLVGGPLTDTQYF